The clone carrying this TCR beta chain has just one count. Its matching antigen is unknown. Per donor, at least one pre-ART and at least two post-ART PBMC samples were obtained. The data stem from a study of long-term antiretroviral therapy in people with HIV. Trimming removed 3 bases from V and 5 bases from J; junction bases left unmatched: 5. CDR1 and CDR2 (germline): LNHNV, YYDKDF (reference sequence). CDR3 length equals 15 residues. Sequencing relied on immunoSEQ assay v3.0, run at survey level. Per-sample sequencing targets were roughly 40,000-55,000 T-cell genomes. Sequencing used immunoSEQ multiplex PCR; TCRdb keeps in-frame clones, though not all of them. This sample yields around 13,000 clones, of which approximately 90% are seen a single time; around 23% belongs to the top ten. Study-wide results and caveats: When set beside controls, HIV repertoires had CDR3 length ranges that were narrower.

The sample here was unsorted PBMCs, taken 2.1 years after starting antiretroviral therapy. The chain has TRBV15 and TRBJ1-5, with 9 positions matching TRBD1. This receptor was obtained from a woman aged 40 to 49 with HIV. The CDR3 loop reads CATSSWDRVDQPQHF. The DNA for the CDR3 is TGTGCCACCAGCAGCTGGGACAGGGTAGATCAGCCCCAGCATTTT.